The T cell receptor beta chain under discussion was sequenced for a study of blood T cell repertoires in COVID-19. Study-wide context: The study drew acute and convalescent COVID-19 samples from the United States, Italy and Spain. T cells, B-cell-depleted T cells, or PBMCs supplied cDNA or gDNA.

Original data processing: Reference gene primer amplification yielded estimated nucleated cell counts. Assay used: immunoSEQ multiplex PCR; TCRdb lists only in-frame clones, some missing. For V, J and clone size, that table is used; D and trimming come from the DNA. The data hold about 76,000 clones, with 80% to 90% observed a single time. CDR1 LNHDA and CDR2 SQIVND come from the germline V gene (reference sequence). V lost 7 bases and J lost 4, with 20 bases in between. CDR3 length: 16 residues. The sequenced sample consisted of peripheral blood. The sequence was collected from a human donor in a cohort sampled during active COVID-19. V usage is TRBV19 and J usage is TRBJ1-5; no definite D call. DNA of the CDR3: TGTGCCAGTACCATCGGGTGGTCAAGGGAGAATCAGCCCCAGCATTTT. Encoded protein: CASTIGWSRENQPQHF.